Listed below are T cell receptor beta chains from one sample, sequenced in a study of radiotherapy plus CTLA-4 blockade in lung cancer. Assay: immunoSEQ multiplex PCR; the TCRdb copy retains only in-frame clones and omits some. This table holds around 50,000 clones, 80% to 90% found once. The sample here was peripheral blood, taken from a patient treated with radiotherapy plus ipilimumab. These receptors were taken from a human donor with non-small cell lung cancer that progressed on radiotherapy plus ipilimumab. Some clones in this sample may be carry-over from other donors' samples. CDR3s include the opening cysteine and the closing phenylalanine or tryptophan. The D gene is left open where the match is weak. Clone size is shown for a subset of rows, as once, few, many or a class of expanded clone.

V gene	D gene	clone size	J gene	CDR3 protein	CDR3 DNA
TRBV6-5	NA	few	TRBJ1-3	CASRRQAYSGNTIYF	TGTGCCAGCAGGCGACAGGCTTACTCTGGAAACACCATATATTTT
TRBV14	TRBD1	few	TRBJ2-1	CASSQTGTAYNEQFF	TGTGCCAGCAGCCAAACCGGGACAGCGTACAATGAGCAGTTCTTC
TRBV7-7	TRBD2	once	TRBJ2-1	CASTPLGLAGSSSYNEQFF	TGTGCCAGCACCCCCCTAGGACTAGCGGGGTCAAGCTCCTACAATGAGCAGTTCTTC
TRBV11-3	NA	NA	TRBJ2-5	CASSRNGGSETQYF	TGTGCCAGCAGCCGGAACGGAGGATCGGAGACCCAGTACTTC
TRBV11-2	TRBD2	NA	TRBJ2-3	CASTGLDATDTQYF	TGTGCCAGCACCGGACTAGATGCCACAGATACGCAGTATTTT
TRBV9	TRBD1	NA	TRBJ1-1	CASSLTGGNTEAFF	TGTGCCAGCAGCTTGACAGGGGGGAACACTGAAGCTTTCTTT
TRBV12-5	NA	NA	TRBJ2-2	CASDGLTTGELFF	TGTGCTAGTGATGGGCTGACCACCGGGGAGCTGTTTTTT
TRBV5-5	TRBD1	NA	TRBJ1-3	CASSSAGTGIGNTIYF	TGTGCCAGCAGCTCTGCCGGGACAGGCATTGGAAACACCATATATTTT
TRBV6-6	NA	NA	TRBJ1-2	CASSRRGNYGYTF	TGTGCCAGCAGTCGACGGGGGAACTATGGCTACACCTTC
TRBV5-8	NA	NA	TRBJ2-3	CASSLEEGIVYTQYF	TGTGCCAGCAGCCTCGAGGAGGGGATAGTTTATACGCAGTATTTT
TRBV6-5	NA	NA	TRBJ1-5	CASSYSDSQPQHF	TGTGCCAGCAGTTACTCGGACAGTCAGCCCCAGCATTTT
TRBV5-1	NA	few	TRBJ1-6	CASSLIGENYNSPLHF	TGCGCCAGCAGCTTGATTGGGGAGAACTATAATTCACCCCTCCACTTT
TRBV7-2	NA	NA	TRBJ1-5	CASTEPGGYQPQHF	TGTGCCAGCACCGAGCCCGGAGGGTATCAGCCCCAGCATTTT
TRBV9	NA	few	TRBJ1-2	CASSAGLMMGYGYTF	TGTGCCAGCAGCGCGGGACTCATGATGGGCTATGGCTACACCTTC
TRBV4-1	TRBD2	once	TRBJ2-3	CASSQGRASGDTDTQYF	TGCGCCAGCAGCCAAGGTAGGGCTAGCGGGGACACAGATACGCAGTATTTT
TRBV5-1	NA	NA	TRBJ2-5	CASSLAAGRQETQYF	TGCGCCAGCAGCTTAGCAGCGGGCCGCCAAGAGACCCAGTACTTC
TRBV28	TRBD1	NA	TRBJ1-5	CASSRDRGKGSNQPQHF	TGTGCCAGCAGTCGGGACAGGGGGAAAGGAAGCAATCAGCCCCAGCATTTT
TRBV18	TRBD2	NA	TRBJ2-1	CASSPPDFWRGGNEQFF	TGTGCCAGCTCACCACCAGATTTTTGGCGGGGGGGCAATGAGCAGTTCTTC
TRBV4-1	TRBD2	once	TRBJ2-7	CASSQGLAAEQYF	TGCGCCAGCAGCCAGGGACTAGCGGCCGAGCAGTACTTC
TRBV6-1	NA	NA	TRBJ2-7	CASSTIPYEQYF	TGTGCCAGCAGTACTATCCCCTACGAGCAGTACTTC
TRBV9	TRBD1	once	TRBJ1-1	CARSAGQKNTEAFF	TGTGCCCGCAGCGCGGGACAGAAGAACACTGAAGCTTTCTTT
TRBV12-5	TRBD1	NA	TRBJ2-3	CASGLVLLRTGEETDTQYF	TGTGCTAGTGGTTTGGTACTTCTGAGGACAGGGGAGGAGACAGATACGCAGTATTTT
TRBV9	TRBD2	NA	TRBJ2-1	CASSVDASGKYNEQFF	TGTGCCAGCAGCGTAGATGCTAGCGGGAAATACAATGAGCAGTTCTTC
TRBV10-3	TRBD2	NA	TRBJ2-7	CAISETTSGDEQYF	TGTGCCATCAGTGAAACGACTAGCGGGGACGAGCAGTACTTC
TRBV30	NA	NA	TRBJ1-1	CAWTQGTEAFF	TGTGCCTGGACACAGGGCACTGAAGCTTTCTTT
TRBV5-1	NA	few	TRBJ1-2	CASSLGQRRGGYTF	TGCGCCAGCAGCTTGGGGCAGCGGCGCGGTGGCTACACCTTC
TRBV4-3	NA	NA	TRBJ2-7	CASSQVGGQGPYEQYF	TGCGCCAGCAGCCAAGTTGGCGGTCAGGGTCCTTACGAGCAGTACTTC
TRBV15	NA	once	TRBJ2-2	CATSRVLGSPTPGELFF	TGTGCCACCAGCAGAGTACTGGGGAGCCCCACTCCCGGGGAGCTGTTTTTT
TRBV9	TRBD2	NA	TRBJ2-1	CASSPTATSGTYNEQFF	TGTGCCAGCAGCCCAACAGCGACTAGCGGGACATACAATGAGCAGTTCTTC
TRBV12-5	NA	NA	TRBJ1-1	CASGSPGMRAFF	TGTGCTAGTGGTTCCCCGGGAATGAGAGCTTTCTTT
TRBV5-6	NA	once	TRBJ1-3	CASSYSGEPRSGNTIYF	TGTGCCAGCAGCTACTCAGGGGAACCGCGCTCTGGAAACACCATATATTTT
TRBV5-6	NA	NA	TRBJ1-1	CASSQMNTEAFF	TGTGCCAGCAGTCAAATGAACACTGAAGCTTTCTTT
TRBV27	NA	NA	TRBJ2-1	CASTSGSEQFF	TGTGCCAGCACCTCCGGTTCTGAGCAGTTCTTC
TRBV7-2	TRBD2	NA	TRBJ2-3	CASSLMRGGTDTQYF	TGTGCCAGCAGCTTGATGCGGGGGGGGACAGATACGCAGTATTTT
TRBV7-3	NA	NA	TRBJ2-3	CASSPKGGASNTQYF	TGTGCCAGCAGCCCAAAGGGGGGGGCTTCAAATACGCAGTATTTT
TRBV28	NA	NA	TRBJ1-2	CASSPGTGNYGYTF	TGTGCCAGCAGCCCCGGAACCGGGAACTATGGCTACACCTTC
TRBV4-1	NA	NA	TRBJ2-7	CASSPEWGVLFTSFYEQYF	TGCGCCAGCAGCCCCGAATGGGGGGTACTATTCACGTCGTTCTACGAGCAGTACTTC
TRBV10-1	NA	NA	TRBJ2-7	CASRDRSEWEQYF	TGCGCCAGCAGAGACCGAAGCGAGTGGGAGCAGTACTTC
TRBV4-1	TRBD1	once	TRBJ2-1	CASSQVRQGAYNEQFF	TGCGCCAGCAGCCAAGTACGGCAGGGGGCCTACAATGAGCAGTTCTTC